The rows below give T cell receptor beta chains drawn from one sample of a study of blood T cell repertoires in COVID-19. Profiled with immunoSEQ multiplex PCR; TCRdb holds only in-frame clones, not every one. The data contain approximately 230,000 clones, roughly 82% of them singletons. Sequencing was performed on peripheral blood. The receptors originated from a woman older than 75 with active or convalescent COVID-19. Each CDR3 is given with its conserved first and last residue. The D gene is left open where the match is weak. Rows may omit the clone size; those that give it use once, few, many or a size class.

v_call	d_call	j_call	clone_size	cdr3_aa	cdr3_nt
TRBV18	TRBD1	TRBJ1-1	-	CASSPQSDRANTEAFF	TGTGCCAGCTCACCGCAATCGGACAGGGCGAACACTGAAGCTTTCTTT
TRBV2	TRBD1	TRBJ1-5	-	CASSPGTGLGQPQHF	TGTGCCAGCAGCCCTGGGACAGGGCTGGGGCAGCCCCAGCATTTT
TRBV24-1	-	TRBJ2-1	-	CATSDSSQGGGFEQFF	TGTGCCACCAGTGATTCATCCCAGGGAGGCGGTTTTGAGCAGTTCTTC
TRBV5-5	TRBD2	TRBJ2-1	-	CASSSGTSGTPEFF	TGTGCCAGCAGCTCCGGGACTAGCGGGACCCCGGAGTTCTTC
TRBV10-1	-	TRBJ2-7	-	CASSEQGIYEQYF	TGCGCCAGCAGTGAGCAGGGGATCTACGAGCAGTACTTC
TRBV10-3	TRBD1	TRBJ1-5	-	CATSSLTGSGEPQHF	TGTGCCACTAGTTCCCTGACAGGGTCAGGGGAGCCCCAGCATTTT
TRBV6-5	TRBD1	TRBJ2-7	-	CASRLYGQGTHEQYF	TGTGCCAGCAGACTTTATGGACAGGGTACCCACGAGCAGTACTTC
TRBV6-6	TRBD1	TRBJ2-7	once	CASRLGQGVSYEQYF	TGTGCCAGCAGACTAGGACAGGGGGTCTCCTACGAGCAGTACTTC
TRBV5-4	TRBD2	TRBJ2-5	-	CASSRGTSGKETQYF	TGTGCCAGCAGCCGTGGGACTAGCGGGAAAGAGACCCAGTACTTC
TRBV28	TRBD2	TRBJ2-1	-	CASTPSGRMYSYNEQFF	TGTGCCAGCACCCCTAGCGGGAGAATGTATTCCTACAATGAGCAGTTCTTC
TRBV2	TRBD1	TRBJ1-1	-	CASKGQLNTEAFF	TGTGCCAGCAAGGGACAGCTGAACACTGAAGCTTTCTTT
TRBV30	-	TRBJ2-7	-	CAWSNPHGGLYEQYF	TGTGCCTGGAGCAATCCCCACGGGGGGCTGTACGAGCAGTACTTC
TRBV6-4	TRBD1	TRBJ2-2	many	CASSVGQGGTGELFF	TGTGCCAGCAGTGTGGGACAGGGAGGCACCGGGGAGCTGTTTTTT
TRBV25-1	-	TRBJ1-5	-	CARLHQPQHF	TGTGCCAGACTACACCAGCCCCAGCATTTT
TRBV25-1	-	TRBJ1-2	-	CASSELSYGYTF	TGTGCCAGCAGTGAATTGAGCTATGGCTACACCTTC
TRBV5-1	-	TRBJ1-3	-	CASSPRQFPGNTIYF	TGCGCCAGCAGCCCAAGACAGTTCCCTGGAAACACCATATATTTT
TRBV12-1	-	TRBJ2-2	-	CASSPLQGPNTGELFF	TGTGCCAGCAGCCCACTACAGGGACCGAACACCGGGGAGCTGTTTTTT
TRBV18	-	TRBJ1-5	-	CASSLYRNQPQHF	TGTGCCAGCTCACTGTACAGGAATCAGCCCCAGCATTTT
TRBV19	-	TRBJ2-3	-	CASTQRLRTDTQYF	TGTGCCAGTACCCAGCGGCTACGCACAGATACGCAGTATTTT
TRBV11-2	TRBD1	TRBJ1-4	once	CASSLGGQGYEKLFF	TGTGCCAGCAGCTTAGGGGGACAGGGGTATGAAAAACTGTTTTTT
TRBV20-1	-	TRBJ1-6	-	CSASHTTGNSPLHF	TGCAGTGCTAGTCATACAACAGGGAACTCACCCCTCCACTTT
TRBV2	TRBD1	TRBJ2-1	few	CASSAGQGPKVWEQFF	TGTGCCAGCAGTGCTGGACAGGGCCCCAAAGTGTGGGAGCAGTTCTTC
TRBV19	-	TRBJ1-5	-	CASSTNTGLQPQHF	TGTGCCAGTAGTACTAATACAGGGCTTCAGCCCCAGCATTTT
TRBV19	TRBD2	TRBJ2-1	-	CASRPSGSPYNEQFF	TGTGCCAGTAGACCTAGCGGGAGCCCTTACAATGAGCAGTTCTTC
TRBV27	TRBD1	TRBJ2-2	-	CARGGTGDTGELFF	TGTGCCAGGGGGGGGACAGGGGACACCGGGGAGCTGTTTTTT
TRBV27	TRBD1	TRBJ1-2	-	CASSPGQGRGYTF	TGTGCCAGCAGCCCGGGACAGGGGAGAGGCTACACCTTC
TRBV4-1	TRBD2	TRBJ2-5	-	CASRIAPSGGETQYF	TGCGCCAGCAGGATCGCCCCCAGCGGGGGGGAGACCCAGTACTTC
TRBV5-6	TRBD1	TRBJ1-4	-	CASSLSGTGNEKLFF	TGTGCCAGCAGCTTGTCCGGGACAGGGAACGAAAAACTGTTTTTT
TRBV28	-	TRBJ1-3	-	CASSSSSSGNTIYF	TGTGCCAGCAGTTCGTCTAGCTCTGGAAACACCATATATTTT
TRBV5-1	-	TRBJ1-5	few	CASSLVGERGQPQHF	TGCGCCAGCAGCTTGGTTGGGGAAAGGGGTCAGCCCCAGCATTTT
TRBV6-5	-	TRBJ1-3	-	CASSYIGGSGNTIYF	TGTGCCAGCAGTTACATCGGGGGCTCTGGAAACACCATATATTTT
TRBV28	TRBD1	TRBJ1-1	few	CASTPGGAFNTEAFF	TGTGCCAGTACCCCAGGGGGCGCATTTAACACTGAAGCTTTCTTT
TRBV11-2	-	TRBJ2-3	-	CASSLSLDTQYF	TGTGCCAGCAGCTTATCATTGGATACGCAGTATTTT
TRBV2	-	TRBJ2-3	-	CASSGLGTDTQYF	TGTGCCAGCAGTGGGCTAGGCACAGATACGCAGTATTTT
TRBV7-7	-	TRBJ2-5	-	CASSLKGQAGETQYF	TGTGCTAGCAGCTTAAAAGGACAGGCGGGGGAGACCCAGTACTTC
TRBV11-3	-	TRBJ2-3	-	CASSEGGWGTDTQYF	TGTGCCAGCAGCGAAGGGGGTTGGGGCACAGATACGCAGTATTTT
TRBV3-1/TRBV3-2	TRBD2	TRBJ2-3	-	CASSQEPSGGRDTQYF	TGTGCCAGCAGCCAAGAGCCTAGCGGGGGTCGAGATACGCAGTATTTT
TRBV29-1	TRBD1	TRBJ1-6	-	CSVQLTGDYNSPLHF	TGCAGCGTTCAACTCACAGGGGACTATAATTCACCCCTCCACTTT
TRBV15	-	TRBJ2-1	-	CATSRDGFADEQFF	TGTGCCACCAGCAGAGATGGTTTCGCGGATGAGCAGTTCTTC
TRBV10-1	TRBD1	TRBJ1-2	-	CASSDAGGYRYTF	TGCGCCAGCAGTGATGCAGGGGGGTATCGCTACACCTTC
TRBV29-1	-	TRBJ2-5	-	CSVGVVETQYF	TGCAGTGTCGGGGTTGTGGAGACCCAGTACTTC
TRBV7-9	-	TRBJ1-3	-	CASSFLAQVAGNTIYF	TGTGCCAGCAGCTTCTTAGCACAGGTGGCTGGAAACACCATATATTTT
TRBV19	-	TRBJ2-7	-	CASNGGVGRSYEQYF	TGTGCCAGTAACGGCGGGGTTGGTAGGAGCTACGAGCAGTACTTC
TRBV4-1	TRBD1	TRBJ1-2	-	CASSQWDRENGYTF	TGCGCCAGCAGCCAATGGGACAGAGAAAATGGCTACACCTTC
TRBV14	TRBD2	TRBJ2-6	few	CASSQVRAAGAGANVLTF	TGTGCCAGCAGCCAAGTCCGCGCGGCGGGGGCTGGGGCCAACGTCCTGACTTTC
TRBV7-9	-	TRBJ2-1	-	CASSSWRAGDNEQFF	TGTGCCAGCAGTTCATGGCGCGCCGGGGACAATGAGCAGTTCTTC
TRBV11-2	TRBD1	TRBJ1-1	-	CASSSLLTGVNTEAFF	TGTGCCAGCAGCTCCCTCTTGACAGGGGTGAACACTGAAGCTTTCTTT
TRBV18	-	TRBJ2-2	-	CASIGQMNTGELFF	TGTGCCAGCATTGGACAAATGAACACCGGGGAGCTGTTTTTT
TRBV5-1	TRBD2	TRBJ2-7	-	CASTGVAGVVEEQYF	TGCGCCAGCACGGGAGTAGCGGGAGTCGTCGAGGAGCAGTACTTC